This entry describes one TCR beta chain. This record comes from a study of T cell changes during pregnancy in multiple sclerosis. Trimming at V came to 3 bases and at J to 1 base, leaving 7 bases not matched to a gene. CDR3 size: 19 residues. The germline V gene encodes CDR1 ENHRY and CDR2 SYGVKD. Libraries were prepared by immunoSEQ multiplex PCR; TCRdb keeps only in-frame clonotypes and omits some of them. The sample contains roughly 110,000 clones, 85% to 95% of which appear only once. V is TRBV10-3 and J is TRBJ2-6; TRBD1 agrees at 12 bases. Sequenced here: peripheral blood, sampled after pregnancy. This TCR came from a female donor with multiple sclerosis, enrolled in a pregnancy study. The DNA of the CDR3 is TGTGCCATCAGTGAAGGTGGGGACAGGGGGCTGTCTGGGGCCAACGTCCTGACTTTC. Its protein is CAISEGGDRGLSGANVLTF.